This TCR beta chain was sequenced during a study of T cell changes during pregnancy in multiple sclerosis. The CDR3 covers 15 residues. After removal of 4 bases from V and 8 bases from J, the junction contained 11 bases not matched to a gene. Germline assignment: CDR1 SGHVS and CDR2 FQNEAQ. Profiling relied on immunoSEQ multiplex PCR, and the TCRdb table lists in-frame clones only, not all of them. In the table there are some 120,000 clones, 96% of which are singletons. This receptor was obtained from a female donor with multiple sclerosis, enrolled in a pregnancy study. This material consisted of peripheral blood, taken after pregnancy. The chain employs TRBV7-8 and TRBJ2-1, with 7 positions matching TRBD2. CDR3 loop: CASSSRRTSLYEQFF. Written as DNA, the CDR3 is TGTGCCAGCAGCTCCCGCCGGACTAGTCTGTATGAGCAGTTCTTC.